Following are 11 T cell receptor beta chains from one sample sequenced in a study of blood T cell repertoires in COVID-19. This table comes from immunoSEQ multiplex PCR, and its TCRdb copy is limited to in-frame clones, with some not included. The sample holds hundreds of thousands of clones; about 89% are singletons and the top ten take approximately 5%. The source material was PBMCs or T cells enriched from blood (not recorded which). Receptors originate from a man in his fifties or sixties who had recovered from COVID-19.

The chain carries TRBV4-2 and TRBJ1-3; 8 bases fit TRBD1. The CDR3 is 17 residues long. Germline lookup yields CDR1 LGHNA and CDR2 YNFKEQ. V gave up 3 bases and J gave up 1 base; unmatched junction bases: 8. The CDR3 here is CASSHPGQGGSGNTIYF. The CDR3 DNA follows: TGTGCCAGCAGCCATCCCGGACAGGGAGGGTCTGGAAACACCATATATTTT.

The sample holds one count of this clone. This sequence joins TRBV9 and TRBJ2-2; D remains ambiguous. Germline CDR1 SGDLS, CDR2 YYNGEE. Deletions cut 0 bases from V and 6 bases from J, with 12 bases between. The CDR3 loop spans 15 amino acids. The CDR3 DNA reads TGTGCCAGCAGCGTAGATATGAGTAGCTCCGGGGAGCTGTTTTTT. The encoded protein is CASSVDMSSSGELFF.

This chain links TRBV21-1 with TRBJ1-2; TRBD1 was called by the table and not checked on the DNA. TRBV21-1 is flagged as a pseudogene. CDR3 length: 17 amino acids. CDR3 nucleotides: TGTGCCAGCAGCACGAGGGCCTGGGACAGACCTATGAGTGGCTACACCTTC. Translating it yields CASSTRAWDRPMSGYTF.

The chain joins TRBV15 to TRBJ2-3; 10 bases fit TRBD2. CDR3 length: 16 residues. Germline CDR1 and CDR2: LNHNV and YYDKDF (reference sequence). The trim removed 3 bases at V and 5 bases at J, leaving 8 bases unmatched. The CDR3 loop reads CATSRGSGRAVDTQYF. Written as DNA, the CDR3 is TGTGCCACCAGCAGGGGAAGCGGGAGGGCGGTAGATACGCAGTATTTT.

The chain couples TRBV9 to TRBJ1-2; D not resolved. CDR3 length equals 13 residues. Germline-derived CDR1 and CDR2 are SGDLS and YYNGEE. V was shortened by 2 bases and J by 8 bases, with 13 bases between the two germline ends. The CDR3 loop reads CASSVSGVEGYTF. The CDR3 coding sequence is TGTGCCAGCAGCGTCTCCGGGGTCGAGGGCTACACCTTC.

With regard to this clone: Germline and junction disagree at one end, which may indicate a read error. The rearrangement uses TRBV12-3 or TRBV12-4 and TRBJ1-1, with no clear D. This CDR3 has 13 amino acids. DNA of the CDR3: TGTGCCAGCAGTTTATTGTCGGTGCCTGATGCTTTCTTT. Translating it yields CASSLLSVPDAFF.

This sequence joins TRBV28 and TRBJ2-2; no definite D call. Germline lookup yields CDR1 MDHEN and CDR2 SYDVKM. With 2 bases removed from V and 1 base from J, the gap between germline ends came to 5 bases. The CDR3 has 14 amino acids. CDR3 region: CASSLGGNTGELFF. In DNA, the CDR3 is TGTGCCAGCAGTTTAGGCGGGAACACCGGGGAGCTGTTTTTT.

V is TRBV29-1 and J is TRBJ2-7, with a possible D match to TRBD2 (5 bases). Germline lookup yields CDR1 SQVTM and CDR2 ANQGSEA. The V gene lost 0 bases and the J gene lost 2 bases, with 11 bases spanning the gap. This CDR3 contains 14 residues. CDR3 coding DNA: TGCAGCGTTGAAGAGGACTCTACCCCCTACGAGCAGTACTTC. This codes for CSVEEDSTPYEQYF.

This clone was picked up one time. The CDR3 loop reads CASSPPSGSEETQYF. Written as DNA, the CDR3 is TGTGCCAGCTCACCACCCAGCGGGTCGGAGGAGACCCAGTACTTC. The chain combines TRBV18 with TRBJ2-5, with D tentatively TRBD2 (6 bases). This CDR3 region has 15 residues. The germline CDR1 and CDR2 sequences are KGHSH and LQKENI. V lost 0 bases to trimming and J lost 5 bases, with 13 bases between them.

V usage is TRBV28 and J usage is TRBJ1-2; D may be TRBD1 (5 bases). From germline, CDR1 is MDHEN and CDR2 SYDVKM. This CDR3 is 20 amino acids long. Trimming removed 4 bases at V and 4 bases at J, with 31 bases between. CDR3 in DNA: TGTGCCAGCAGTTCCAGACGGCTTACCCCAGGACATCAGTGGAGCTATGGCTACACCTTC. Translating it yields CASSSRRLTPGHQWSYGYTF.

The chain combines TRBV13 with TRBJ2-5, with D unresolved. Germline loops: CDR1 PRHDT, CDR2 FYEKMQ (reference sequence). The CDR3 totals 13 residues. The V and J ends lost 5 bases and 4 bases respectively, with 11 bases between them. DNA for the CDR3: TGTGCCAGCAGCCCCCCCTCAGTAGAGACCCAGTACTTC. This encodes CASSPPSVETQYF.